This T cell receptor (beta chain) is drawn from a study of T cell changes during pregnancy in multiple sclerosis. Libraries were prepared by immunoSEQ multiplex PCR; TCRdb keeps only in-frame clonotypes and omits some of them. The sample comprises 35,000 or so clones, roughly nine tenths of which are singletons, and 0.6% to 0.9% rests with the top ten. The J segment lost 4 bases and the V segment lost 4 bases, leaving 3 bases of the junction unmatched. This CDR3 is built from 14 residues. The V gene's germline CDR1 is SNHLY and CDR2 FYNNEI. Sequenced here: CD4+ T cells from peripheral blood mononuclear cells, sampled after pregnancy. J is TRBJ2-1 and V is TRBV2; 8 bases line up with TRBD2. The receptor was derived from a female donor in good health, enrolled as a control in a pregnancy study. The CDR3 is CASSVASGYNEQFF. The CDR3 bases are TGTGCCAGCAGTGTTGCTAGCGGGTACAATGAGCAGTTCTTC.